Described below is a single T cell receptor beta chain sequence and its context. In TCRdb, the 5' RACE reads were re-called with MiXCR into one record per CDR3 protein. The repertoire holds more than 95,000 distinct CDR3 sequences, with roughly a tenth as singletons. Time point defined: longitudinal time-point 3. The sample originates from a study of neurological immune-mediated disorders. This CDR3 contains 15 residues. The V gene lost 2 bases and the J gene lost 0 bases, with 5 bases spanning the gap. Germline CDR1 reads MDHEN; CDR2 reads SYDVKM. V usage is TRBV28 and J usage is TRBJ2-6; D is undetermined. This TCR was sampled from a female donor with HTLV-1-associated myelopathy (HAM/TSP). The sample comprised PBMCs. The CDR3 DNA sequence: TGTGCCAGCAGTTTACCCTTCTCTGGGGCCAACGTCCTGACTTTC. It specifies CASSLPFSGANVLTF.